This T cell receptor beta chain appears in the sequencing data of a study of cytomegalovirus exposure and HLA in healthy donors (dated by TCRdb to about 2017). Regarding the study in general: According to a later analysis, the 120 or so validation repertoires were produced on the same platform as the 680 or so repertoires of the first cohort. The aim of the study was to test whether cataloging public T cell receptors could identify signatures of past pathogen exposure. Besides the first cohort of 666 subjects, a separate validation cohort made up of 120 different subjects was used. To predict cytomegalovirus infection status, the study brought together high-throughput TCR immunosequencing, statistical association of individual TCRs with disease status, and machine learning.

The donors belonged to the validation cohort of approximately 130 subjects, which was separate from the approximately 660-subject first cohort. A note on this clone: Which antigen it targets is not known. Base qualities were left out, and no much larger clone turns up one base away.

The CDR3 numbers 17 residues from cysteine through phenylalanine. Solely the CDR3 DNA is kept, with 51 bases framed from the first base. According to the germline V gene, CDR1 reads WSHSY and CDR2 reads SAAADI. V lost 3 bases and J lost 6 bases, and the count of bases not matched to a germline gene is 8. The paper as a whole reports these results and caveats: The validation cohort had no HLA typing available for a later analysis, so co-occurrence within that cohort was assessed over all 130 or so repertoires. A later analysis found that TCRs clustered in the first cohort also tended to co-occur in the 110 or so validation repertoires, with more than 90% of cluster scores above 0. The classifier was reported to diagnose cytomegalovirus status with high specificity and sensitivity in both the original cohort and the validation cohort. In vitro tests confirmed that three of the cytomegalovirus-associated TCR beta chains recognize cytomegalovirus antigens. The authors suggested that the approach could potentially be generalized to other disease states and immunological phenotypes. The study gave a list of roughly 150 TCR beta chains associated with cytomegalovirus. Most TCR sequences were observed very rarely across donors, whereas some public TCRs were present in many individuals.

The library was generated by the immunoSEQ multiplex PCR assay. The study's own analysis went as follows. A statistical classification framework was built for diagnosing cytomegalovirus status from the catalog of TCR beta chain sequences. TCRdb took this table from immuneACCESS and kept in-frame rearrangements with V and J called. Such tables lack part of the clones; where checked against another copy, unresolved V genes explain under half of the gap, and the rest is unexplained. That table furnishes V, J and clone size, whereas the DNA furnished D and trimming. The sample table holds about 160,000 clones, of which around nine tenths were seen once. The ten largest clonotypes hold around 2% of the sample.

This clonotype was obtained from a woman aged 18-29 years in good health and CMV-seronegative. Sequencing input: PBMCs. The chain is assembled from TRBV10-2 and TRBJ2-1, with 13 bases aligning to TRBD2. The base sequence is TGCGCCAGCAGTGATGGACTAGCGGGGGTAGGGCTCAATGAGCAGTTCTTC. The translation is CASSDGLAGVGLNEQFF.